This record covers a single T cell receptor beta chain. Its cognate antigen is unknown. Amplification of TCR beta CDR3 regions used RNA as the template. In the first-round RT-PCR of the TCR CDR3, the HTBI primer set was used. From the multiplex PCR reads, TCRdb called clonotypes with MiXCR, one entry per CDR3 protein. The repertoire holds around 450,000 distinct CDR3 sequences, with approximately 14% as singletons. This specimen belongs to a study of T cells in Graves' hyperthyroidism and ophthalmopathy. Study summary: Peripheral blood was taken when the disease was first diagnosed, before any treatment began. Study outcomes and limitations: Median prediction lead before ophthalmopathy onset was 6.5 months with the model.

Germline CDR1 and CDR2: LGHDT and YNNKEL (reference sequence). J gave up 3 bases and V 4 bases, and 6 bases lay outside the gene matches. The CDR3 loop spans 15 amino acids. Participants, patients aged 18 to 65, had newly diagnosed hyperthyroidism with a duration under 2 months. Exclusion criteria comprised uncontrolled infection, other autoimmune disease, pregnancy or lactation. The rearrangement uses TRBV3-1 and TRBJ2-7, with TRBD1 identical over 10 bases. The clonotype comes from a young woman with Graves' hyperthyroidism. Sequencing was carried out using blood. The CDR3 here is CASSRGDRGNYEQYF. The CDR3 DNA is TGTGCCAGCAGCCGGGGGGACAGGGGAAACTACGAGCAGTACTTC.